This T cell receptor (beta chain) was found in a study of CD8 T cells in Susac syndrome. Study findings and constraints: Individuals included in the TCR sequencing and HLA analysis were acknowledged by the study to be relatively few in number.

A word on this clonotype: Its antigen is undetermined.

Sequencing of TCR beta covered CD8+ and CD4+ T cells obtained from blood. The patients serving as multiple sclerosis controls were treatment-naive. They had stable or active relapsing-remitting disease and fulfilled revised McDonald criteria. With random hexamers, reverse transcription was performed on about 0.5 to 1 ug of RNA. By means of immunoSEQ multiplex PCR, TCR beta CDR3 spanning 54 Vbeta and 13 Jbeta underwent amplification. TCRdb passed the immunoSEQ multiplex PCR reads through MiXCR, listing each CDR3 protein once. Of 250,000 to 300,000 distinct CDR3 sequences in the sample, around 91% were seen once. Sequencing was carried out using CD8+ T cells from PBMCs. This TCR was sampled from a human donor with multiple sclerosis.

In nucleotides, the CDR3 is TGTGCCAGCAGTTCCACCCCCGGGACGGGAAATCAGCCCCAGCATTTT. Protein: CASSSTPGTGNQPQHF. The V and J genes are TRBV6-5 and TRBJ1-5, with D possibly being TRBD1 (5 bases). V was cut by 4 bases and J by 4 bases, with 17 bases left in between. Germline CDR1 and CDR2: MNHEY and SVGAGI. The CDR3 is made up of 16 amino acids.